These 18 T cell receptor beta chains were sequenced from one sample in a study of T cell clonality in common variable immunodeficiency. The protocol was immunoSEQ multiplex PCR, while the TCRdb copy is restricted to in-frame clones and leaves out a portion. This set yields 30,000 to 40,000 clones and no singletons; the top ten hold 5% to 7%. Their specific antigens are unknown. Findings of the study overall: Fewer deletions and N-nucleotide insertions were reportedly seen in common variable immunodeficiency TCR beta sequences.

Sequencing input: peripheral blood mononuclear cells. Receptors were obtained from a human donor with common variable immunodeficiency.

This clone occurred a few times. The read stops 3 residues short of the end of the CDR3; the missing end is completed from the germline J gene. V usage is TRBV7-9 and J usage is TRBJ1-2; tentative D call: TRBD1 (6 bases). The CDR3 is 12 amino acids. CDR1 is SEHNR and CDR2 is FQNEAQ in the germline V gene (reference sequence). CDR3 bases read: TGTGCCAGCAGCCAACAGGGTTCGGGC. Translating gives CASSQQGSG. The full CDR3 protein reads CASSQQGSGYTF.

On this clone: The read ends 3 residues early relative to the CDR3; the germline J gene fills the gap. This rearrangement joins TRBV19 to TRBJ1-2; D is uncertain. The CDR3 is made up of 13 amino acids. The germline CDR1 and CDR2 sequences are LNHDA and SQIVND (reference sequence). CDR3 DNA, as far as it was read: TGTGCCAGTAGTAAAGCCCCCTTGCATTGG. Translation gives CASSKAPLHW. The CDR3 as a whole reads CASSKAPLHWYTF.

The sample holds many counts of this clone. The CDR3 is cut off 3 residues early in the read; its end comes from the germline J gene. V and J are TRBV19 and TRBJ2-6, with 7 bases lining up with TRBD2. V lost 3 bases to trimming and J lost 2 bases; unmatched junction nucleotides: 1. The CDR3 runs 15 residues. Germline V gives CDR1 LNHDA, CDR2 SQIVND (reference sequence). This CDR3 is CASSMGGAGANVLTF. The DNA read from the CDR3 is TGTGCCAGTAGTATGGGGGGGGCTGGGGCCAACGTC.

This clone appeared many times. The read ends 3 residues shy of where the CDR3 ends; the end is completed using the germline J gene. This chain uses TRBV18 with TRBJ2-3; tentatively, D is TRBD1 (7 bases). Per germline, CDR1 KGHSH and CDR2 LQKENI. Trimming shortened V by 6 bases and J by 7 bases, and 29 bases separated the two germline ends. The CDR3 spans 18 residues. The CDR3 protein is CASSPKGAAGRAGNTQYF. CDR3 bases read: TGTGCCAGCTCGCCCAAGGGGGCGGCAGGGCGCGCGGGAAATACG.

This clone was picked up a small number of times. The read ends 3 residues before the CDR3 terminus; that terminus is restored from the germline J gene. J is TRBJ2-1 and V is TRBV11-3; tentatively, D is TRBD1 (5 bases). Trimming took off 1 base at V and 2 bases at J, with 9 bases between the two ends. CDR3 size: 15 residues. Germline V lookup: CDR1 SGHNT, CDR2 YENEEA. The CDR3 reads CASSLGSTAYNEQFF. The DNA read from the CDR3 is TGTGCCAGCAGCTTAGGATCGACAGCCTACAATGAG. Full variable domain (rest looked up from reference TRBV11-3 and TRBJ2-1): EAGVVQSPRYKIIEKKQPVAFWCNPISGHNTLYWYLQNLGQGPELLIRYENEEAVDDSQLPKDRFSAERLKGVDSTLKIQPAELGDSAVYLCASSLGSTAYNEQFFGPGTRLTVL.

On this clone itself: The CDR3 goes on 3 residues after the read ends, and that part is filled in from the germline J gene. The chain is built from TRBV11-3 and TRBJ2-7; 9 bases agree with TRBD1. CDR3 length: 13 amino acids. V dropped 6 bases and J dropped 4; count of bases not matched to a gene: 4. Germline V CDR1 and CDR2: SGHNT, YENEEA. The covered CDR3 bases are TGTGCCAGCAGAGACAGGGGGGTTTACGAG. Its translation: CASRDRGVYE. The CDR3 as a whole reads CASRDRGVYEQYF. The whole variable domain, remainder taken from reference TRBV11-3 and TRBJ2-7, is EAGVVQSPRYKIIEKKQPVAFWCNPISGHNTLYWYLQNLGQGPELLIRYENEEAVDDSQLPKDRFSAERLKGVDSTLKIQPAELGDSAVYLCASRDRGVYEQYFGPGTRLTVT.

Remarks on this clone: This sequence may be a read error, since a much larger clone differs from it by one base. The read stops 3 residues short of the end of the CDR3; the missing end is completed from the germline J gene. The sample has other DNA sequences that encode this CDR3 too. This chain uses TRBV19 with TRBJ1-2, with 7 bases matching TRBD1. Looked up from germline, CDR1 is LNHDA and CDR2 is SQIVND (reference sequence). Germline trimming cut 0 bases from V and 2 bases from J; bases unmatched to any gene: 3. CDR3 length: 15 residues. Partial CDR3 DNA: TGTGCCAGTAGTATAGAAACAGGGGTGAACTATGGC. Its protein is CASSIETGVNYG. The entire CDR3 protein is CASSIETGVNYGYTF.

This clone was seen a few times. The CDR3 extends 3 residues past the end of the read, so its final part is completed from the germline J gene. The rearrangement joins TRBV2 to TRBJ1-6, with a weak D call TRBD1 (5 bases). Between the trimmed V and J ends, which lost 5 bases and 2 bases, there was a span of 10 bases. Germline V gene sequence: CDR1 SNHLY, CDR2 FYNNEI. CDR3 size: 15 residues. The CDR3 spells CASSKLTAYNSPLHF. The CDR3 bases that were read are TGTGCCAGCAGTAAATTGACAGCCTATAATTCACCC.

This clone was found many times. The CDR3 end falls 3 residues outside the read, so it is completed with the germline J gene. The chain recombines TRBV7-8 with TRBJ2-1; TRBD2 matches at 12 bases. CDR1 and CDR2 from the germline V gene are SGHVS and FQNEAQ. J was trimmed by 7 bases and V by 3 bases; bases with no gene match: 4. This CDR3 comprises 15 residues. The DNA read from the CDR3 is TGTGCCAGCAGCTTCGGACTAGCGGGGAAAAATGAG. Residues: CASSFGLAGKNE. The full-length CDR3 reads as CASSFGLAGKNEQFF.

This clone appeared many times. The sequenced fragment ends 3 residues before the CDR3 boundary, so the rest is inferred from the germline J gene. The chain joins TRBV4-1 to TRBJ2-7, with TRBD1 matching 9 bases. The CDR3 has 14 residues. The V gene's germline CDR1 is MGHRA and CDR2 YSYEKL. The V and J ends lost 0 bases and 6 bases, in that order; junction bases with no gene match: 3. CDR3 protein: CASSQDGQGIEQYF. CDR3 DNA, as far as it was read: TGCGCCAGCAGCCAAGATGGACAGGGGATCGAG.

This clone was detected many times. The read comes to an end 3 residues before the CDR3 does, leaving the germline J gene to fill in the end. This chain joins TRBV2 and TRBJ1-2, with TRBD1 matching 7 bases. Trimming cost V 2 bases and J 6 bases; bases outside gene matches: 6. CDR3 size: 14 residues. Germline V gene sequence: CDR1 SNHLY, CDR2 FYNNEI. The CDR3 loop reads CASSEWTGRDGYTF. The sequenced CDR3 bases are TGTGCCAGCAGTGAATGGACAGGACGGGATGGC.

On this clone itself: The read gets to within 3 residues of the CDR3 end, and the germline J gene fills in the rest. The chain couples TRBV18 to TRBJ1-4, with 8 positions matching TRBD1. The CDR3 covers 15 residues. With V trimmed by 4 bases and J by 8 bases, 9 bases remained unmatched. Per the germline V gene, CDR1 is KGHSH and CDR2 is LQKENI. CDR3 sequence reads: CASSQAGGAVEKLFF. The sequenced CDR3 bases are TGTGCCAGCTCACAGGCAGGGGGCGCGGTCGAAAAA. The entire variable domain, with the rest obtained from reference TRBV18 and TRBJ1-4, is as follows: NAGVMQNPRHLVRRRGQEARLRCSPMKGHSHVYWYRQLPEEGLKFMVYLQKENIIDESGMPKERFSAEFPKEGPSILRIQQVVRGDSAAYFCASSQAGGAVEKLFFGSGTQLSVL.

Partial CDR3 DNA: TGTGCCAGCTCACCTCAAATTACCGGGACAGGGGGGCACGAG. It yields the protein CASSPQITGTGGHE. The complete CDR3 protein is CASSPQITGTGGHEQYF. The chain uses TRBV18 and TRBJ2-7; 11 bases line up with TRBD1. The observed sequence ends 3 residues before the CDR3 terminus, with the missing tail filled in from the germline J gene. V was pared by 3 bases and J by 5 bases, with 12 bases of the junction left unmatched. This CDR3 comprises 17 residues. CDR1 is KGHSH, CDR2 LQKENI, per germline.

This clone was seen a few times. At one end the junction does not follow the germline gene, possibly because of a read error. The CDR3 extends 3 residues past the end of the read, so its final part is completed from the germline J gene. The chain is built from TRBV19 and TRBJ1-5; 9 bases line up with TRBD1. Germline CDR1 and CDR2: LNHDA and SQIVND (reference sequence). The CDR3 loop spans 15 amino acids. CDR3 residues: CASSLTGGSKQPQHF. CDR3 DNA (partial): TGTGCCAGTAGTTTGACAGGGGGGAGCAAGCAGCCC. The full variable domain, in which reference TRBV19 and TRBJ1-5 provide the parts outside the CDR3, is DGGITQSPKYLFRKEGQNVTLSCEQNLNHDAMYWYRQDPGQGLRLIYYSQIVNDFQKGDIAEGYSVSREKKESFPLTVTSAQKNPTAFYLCASSLTGGSKQPQHFGDGTRLSIL.

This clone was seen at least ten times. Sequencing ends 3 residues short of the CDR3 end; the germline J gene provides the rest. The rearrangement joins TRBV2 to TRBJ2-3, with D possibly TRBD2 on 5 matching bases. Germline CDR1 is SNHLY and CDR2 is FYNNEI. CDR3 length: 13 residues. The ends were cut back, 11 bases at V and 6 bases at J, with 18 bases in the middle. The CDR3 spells CASTDGLVDTQYF. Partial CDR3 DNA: TGTGCCTCAACGGACGGACTGGTCGATACG.

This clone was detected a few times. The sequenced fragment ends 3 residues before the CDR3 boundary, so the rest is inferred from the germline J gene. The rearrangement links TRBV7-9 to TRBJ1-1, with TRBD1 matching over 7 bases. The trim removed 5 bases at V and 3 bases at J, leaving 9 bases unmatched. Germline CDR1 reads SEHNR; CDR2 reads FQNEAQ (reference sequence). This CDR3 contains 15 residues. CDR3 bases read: TGTGCCAGCAGCCGAGGGGACAGATCGGACACTGAA. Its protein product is CASSRGDRSDTE. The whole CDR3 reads CASSRGDRSDTEAFF.

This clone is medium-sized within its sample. CDR3 DNA, as far as it was read: TGTGCCAGTAGTATGGCAGCGAGGGGGAACACTGAA. Protein: CASSMAARGNTE. The CDR3 in its entirety is CASSMAARGNTEAFF. The chain links TRBV19 to TRBJ1-1; D perhaps matches TRBD1 (5 bases). The missing CDR3 end, 3 residues past where the read stops, is filled in from the germline J gene. This CDR3 spans 15 amino acids. V lost 3 bases and J 1 base, leaving 12 bases between the germline ends. The V gene's germline CDR1 is LNHDA and CDR2 SQIVND (reference sequence).

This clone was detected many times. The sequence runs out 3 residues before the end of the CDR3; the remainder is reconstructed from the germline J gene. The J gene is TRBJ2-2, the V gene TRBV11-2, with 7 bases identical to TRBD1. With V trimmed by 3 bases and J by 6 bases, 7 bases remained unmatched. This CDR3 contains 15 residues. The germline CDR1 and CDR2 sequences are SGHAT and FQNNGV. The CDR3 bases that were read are TGTGCCAGCAGCTTTGAGACAGGGTCTGCCGGGGAG. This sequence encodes CASSFETGSAGE. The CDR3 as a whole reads CASSFETGSAGELFF.